What follows are 32 T cell receptor beta chains derived from one specimen sequenced in a study of OX40 agonist ivuxolimab in advanced cancers. Profiled with immunoSEQ multiplex PCR; TCRdb holds only in-frame clones, not every one. Of roughly 86,000 clones in the sample, about 86% were seen once. The specimen comprised CD4+ or CD8+ T cells sorted from blood, sampled in a trial of the OX40 agonist ivuxolimab. Receptor source: an adult with an advanced solid tumor such as melanoma, head and neck, liver or kidney cancer.

The chain links TRBV25-1 to TRBJ2-5; 7 bases are a match to TRBD1. CDR3 length equals 13 residues. V gave up 6 bases and J gave up 2 bases; unmatched junction bases: 3. Germline lookup yields CDR1 MGHDK and CDR2 SYGVNS. CDR3 sequence (DNA): TGTGCCAGCAGGCAACAGGGGCAAGAGACCCAGTACTTC. This translates into CASRQQGQETQYF.

This clone was detected once. The chain couples TRBV25-1 to TRBJ1-4, with D tentatively TRBD1 (5 bases). V lost 0 bases and J lost 2, with 10 bases in between. Germline V lookup: CDR1 MGHDK, CDR2 SYGVNS. This CDR3 region has 16 residues. The CDR3 loop reads CASSEYTGRTNEKLFF. CDR3 DNA sequence: TGTGCCAGCAGTGAATATACGGGGCGGACTAATGAAAAACTGTTTTTT.

The table lists this clone with a count of one. The DNA for the CDR3 is TGTGCCAGCAGTTTTCGACAGCCTACAGATACGCAGTATTTT. This encodes CASSFRQPTDTQYF. The V call is TRBV6-5, the J call TRBJ2-3; perhaps TRBD1 as D (5 bases). V was clipped by 4 bases and J by 3 bases, with 11 bases between them. In germline, CDR1 is MNHEY, CDR2 SVGAGI. This CDR3 spans 14 amino acids.

This clone was seen only a few times. The chain joins TRBV18 to TRBJ1-6, with D perhaps matching TRBD1 (5 bases). Germline lookup yields CDR1 KGHSH and CDR2 LQKENI. Trimming took 6 bases from V and 8 from J, leaving 17 bases between them. The CDR3 has 15 residues. The CDR3 nucleotides are TGTGCCAGCTCTTCCCGCGAGGGGCGTGATTCACCCCTCCACTTT. Encoded protein: CASSSREGRDSPLHF.

The rearrangement uses TRBV28 and TRBJ1-2; unclear D gene. V was cut by 1 base and J by 4 bases, with 7 bases left in between. This CDR3 region has 13 residues. Germline V gives CDR1 MDHEN, CDR2 SYDVKM. CDR3 loop: CASSLSPFYGYTF. The CDR3 DNA reads TGTGCCAGCAGTTTATCCCCCTTCTATGGCTACACCTTC.

The rearrangement links TRBV18 to TRBJ2-5, with D possibly TRBD1 on 6 matching bases. V shed 0 bases and J shed 1 base, with 9 bases lying between them. CDR3 length: 15 amino acids. Germline CDR1 is KGHSH and CDR2 is LQKENI. The DNA of the CDR3 is TGTGCCAGCTCACCACCGGGGGCGGGCCAAGAGACCCAGTACTTC. Its translation: CASSPPGAGQETQYF. The full variable domain, its missing parts supplied by reference TRBV18 and TRBJ2-5, is NAGVMQNPRHLVRRRGQEARLRCSPMKGHSHVYWYRQLPEEGLKFMVYLQKENIIDESGMPKERFSAEFPKEGPSILRIQQVVRGDSAAYFCASSPPGAGQETQYFGPGTRLLVL.

This sequence joins TRBV6-5 and TRBJ2-7; 9 positions agree with TRBD1. The CDR3 contains 15 residues. Unmatched junction bases numbered 7, after V lost 6 bases and J lost 1 base. CDR1 and CDR2 (germline): MNHEY, SVGAGI. The CDR3 is CASRQYGTGSYEQYF. The DNA of the CDR3 is TGTGCCAGCAGACAATACGGGACAGGGTCCTACGAGCAGTACTTC.

There are a few counts of this clone. The chain recombines TRBV2 with TRBJ1-6; 7 nucleotides agree with TRBD1. The J segment lost 10 bases and the V segment lost 3 bases, leaving 9 bases of the junction unmatched. The germline V gene encodes CDR1 SNHLY and CDR2 FYNNEI. This CDR3 spans 15 amino acids. The CDR3: CASSDFEGAGSPLHF. The CDR3 nucleotides are TGTGCCAGCAGTGATTTCGAGGGGGCAGGGTCACCCCTCCACTTT.

The chain uses TRBV10-3 and TRBJ1-1; D may be TRBD1 (5 bases). V dropped 5 bases and J dropped 11 bases, with 18 bases sitting between them. The germline V gene has CDR1 ENHRY and CDR2 SYGVKD. The length of the CDR3 is 13 residues. In DNA form, the CDR3 reads TGTGCCATCAGTATTCGGGGGGAGGGGAGGGCTTTCTTT. Translation gives CAISIRGEGRAFF.

The V gene is TRBV7-2, the J gene TRBJ1-2; a weak D match, TRBD1 (5 bases). Trimming cost V 0 bases and J 10 bases, with 15 bases left between them. The germline CDR1 and CDR2 sequences are SGHTA and FQGNSA. The CDR3 totals 14 residues. The CDR3 sequence: CASSLAGLGGTYTF. In DNA, the CDR3 is TGTGCCAGCAGCTTAGCGGGTCTAGGAGGGACCTACACCTTC.

The chain employs TRBV7-2 and TRBJ1-4; 9 nucleotides line up with TRBD1. The CDR3 has 15 amino acids. Trimming removed 5 bases from V and 5 bases from J; junction bases left unmatched: 6. The germline gives CDR1 SGHTA, CDR2 FQGNSA. The CDR3, as DNA: TGTGCCAGCAGCCCGGGACAGGGAAAAAATGAAAAACTGTTTTTT. It translates to CASSPGQGKNEKLFF.

This clone was detected only a few times. The chain joins TRBV29-1 to TRBJ1-1, with 7 bases that match TRBD1. The CDR3 contains 15 residues. The junction had 11 bases not matched to a gene; V was cut back by 7 bases and J by 0 bases. CDR1 is SQVTM, CDR2 ANQGSEA, per germline. CDR3 loop: CSAQGGRVMNTEAFF. The CDR3 region has the DNA TGCAGCGCCCAGGGGGGCCGGGTCATGAACACTGAAGCTTTCTTT.

The V call is TRBV7-2, the J call TRBJ2-5; 8 nucleotides match TRBD1. V trimming: 6 bases; J trimming: 5 bases; junction bases outside the gene matches: 5. The CDR3 has 13 amino acids. Germline values: CDR1 SGHTA, CDR2 FQGNSA. CDR3 in DNA: TGTGCCAGCAGTCAGGGGGCGCGGGAGACCCAGTACTTC. Encoded protein: CASSQGARETQYF.

V gene TRBV2 combines with J gene TRBJ2-7; TRBD2 agrees at 13 bases. The CDR3 length is 15 residues. Per germline, CDR1 SNHLY and CDR2 FYNNEI. Trimming took 6 bases from V and 5 from J; bases not matched to a gene: 7. The CDR3 DNA reads as TGTGCCAGCAGGGCGACTAGCGGGGGGAAAGACGAGCAGTACTTC. Amino acid sequence: CASRATSGGKDEQYF. Drawing the rest from reference TRBV2 and TRBJ2-7, the complete variable domain is EPEVTQTPSHQVTQMGQEVILRCVPISNHLYFYWYRQILGQKVEFLVSFYNNEISEKSEIFDDQFSVERPDGSNFTLKIRSTKLEDSAMYFCASRATSGGKDEQYFGPGTRLTVT.

This sequence joins TRBV5-1 and TRBJ2-7; 10 nucleotides agree with TRBD1. Germline V lookup: CDR1 SGHRS, CDR2 YFSETQ. This CDR3 has 14 residues. After removal of 4 bases from V and 3 bases from J, the junction contained 4 bases not matched to a gene. The chain's CDR3 is CASSPRTGGYEQYF. DNA for the CDR3: TGCGCCAGCAGCCCCCGGACAGGGGGCTACGAGCAGTACTTC.

The J gene is TRBJ2-2, the V gene TRBV11-3; D not certain. Trimming stripped 5 bases from V and 7 bases from J, with 11 bases between. The germline V gene encodes CDR1 SGHNT and CDR2 YENEEA. The CDR3 sequence is 13 residues long. The CDR3 nucleotides read TGTGCCAGCAGCGGCCTCACTGGCGGGGAGCTGTTTTTT. Its translation is CASSGLTGGELFF. Variable domain in full (rest from reference TRBV11-3 and TRBJ2-2): EAGVVQSPRYKIIEKKQPVAFWCNPISGHNTLYWYLQNLGQGPELLIRYENEEAVDDSQLPKDRFSAERLKGVDSTLKIQPAELGDSAVYLCASSGLTGGELFFGEGSRLTVL.

The V and J genes are TRBV7-6 and TRBJ1-6; tentative D call: TRBD1 (6 bases). Trimming took off 5 bases at V and 7 bases at J, with 21 bases between the two ends. Germline loops: CDR1 SGHVS, CDR2 FNYEAQ. The CDR3 contains 17 residues. CDR3 sequence: CASSPTPGALRNSPLHF. The DNA for the CDR3 is TGTGCCAGCAGCCCAACCCCAGGGGCCCTCCGAAATTCACCCCTCCACTTT.

The chain employs TRBV6-5 and TRBJ2-1; D might be TRBD1 (6 bases). The CDR3 loop spans 15 amino acids. CDR1 MNHEY and CDR2 SVGAGI come from the germline V gene. The V gene lost 2 bases and the J gene lost 4 bases, with 12 bases spanning the gap. The CDR3: CASSYKGVSYNEQFF. CDR3 coding DNA: TGTGCCAGCAGTTACAAGGGGGTGAGTTACAATGAGCAGTTCTTC.

This clone turned up a few times. The chain recombines TRBV11-2 with TRBJ2-1; tentatively, D is TRBD2 (5 bases). CDR1 is SGHAT, CDR2 FQNNGV, per germline. The CDR3 has 15 residues. V was pared by 7 bases and J by 7 bases, with 20 bases between. Here the CDR3 reads CASTRERSLGNEQFF. The CDR3 nucleotides are TGTGCCAGCACCCGAGAGCGGTCCCTGGGGAATGAGCAGTTCTTC.

The V call is TRBV7-3, the J call TRBJ2-5, with D perhaps TRBD2 (6 bases). V was shortened by 5 bases and J by 3 bases, with 10 bases between the two germline ends. In germline, CDR1 is SGHTA, CDR2 FQGTGA. CDR3 length: 13 amino acids. The chain's CDR3 is CASSQTREETQYF. In DNA, the CDR3 is TGTGCCAGCAGCCAGACTAGGGAAGAGACCCAGTACTTC.

The chain joins TRBV2 to TRBJ1-6; D is unclear. V lost 7 bases and J lost 6, with 13 bases in between. The CDR3 runs 14 residues. Per germline, CDR1 SNHLY and CDR2 FYNNEI. The CDR3 DNA is TGTGCCAGCAAGGTGGCAGGCTTTAATTCACCCCTCCACTTT. It specifies CASKVAGFNSPLHF.

The CDR3 spells CASRVQGGPDTQYF. The CDR3 region has the DNA TGTGCCAGCAGGGTTCAAGGGGGCCCAGATACGCAGTATTTT. V and J are TRBV6-1 and TRBJ2-3, with 7 positions matching TRBD1. The CDR3 consists of 14 residues. The trim removed 6 bases at V and 4 bases at J, leaving 7 bases unmatched. The germline V gene encodes CDR1 MNHNS and CDR2 SASEGT.

The table lists this clone with a few counts. The CDR3 sequence: CASSPDGADTQYF. The CDR3 region has the DNA TGTGCCAGCAGCCCAGACGGGGCAGATACGCAGTATTTT. The V call is TRBV7-2, the J call TRBJ2-3, with D perhaps matching TRBD2 (5 bases). The CDR3 loop spans 13 amino acids. Trimming took 5 bases from V and 4 from J, leaving 10 bases between them. CDR1 is SGHTA, CDR2 FQGNSA, per germline.

This clone came up once. The chain employs TRBV27 and TRBJ2-1; 7 positions agree with TRBD1. The CDR3 has 16 residues. Germline V CDR1 and CDR2: MNHEY, SMNVEV (reference sequence). Unmatched junction bases numbered 8, after V lost 6 bases and J lost 0 bases. CDR3 sequence (DNA): TGTGCCAGCAGACGGGACAGCTTGAGCTCCTACAATGAGCAGTTCTTC. Translation: CASRRDSLSSYNEQFF.

The chain is built from TRBV28 and TRBJ1-5; 7 bases fit TRBD1. CDR3 length equals 15 residues. The V gene end was trimmed by 3 bases and the J gene end by 7 bases; junction bases not matched to a gene: 9. Germline V gives CDR1 MDHEN, CDR2 SYDVKM. CDR3 sequence reads: CASSFFDRDNQPQHF. CDR3 nucleotide sequence: TGTGCCAGCAGTTTCTTTGACAGGGACAACCAGCCCCAGCATTTT.

The chain recombines TRBV7-9 with TRBJ2-7, with TRBD1 as a possible D gene (5 bases). Trimming stripped 3 bases from V and 6 bases from J, with 9 bases between. CDR1 is SEHNR and CDR2 is FQNEAQ in the germline V gene (reference sequence). The CDR3 length is 12 residues. This chain's CDR3 is CASSFERGEQYF. The CDR3 bases are TGTGCCAGCAGCTTCGAAAGGGGCGAGCAGTACTTC.

The genes are TRBV10-3 and TRBJ2-3; no reliable D call. Trimming took off 0 bases at V and 5 bases at J, with 9 bases between the two ends. The CDR3 loop spans 14 amino acids. Germline lookup yields CDR1 ENHRY and CDR2 SYGVKD. The CDR3 spells CAISESITQDTQYF. The CDR3 coding sequence is TGTGCCATCAGTGAGTCGATCACCCAAGATACGCAGTATTTT.

The chain links TRBV7-9 to TRBJ1-1; D is unresolved. Germline V gene sequence: CDR1 SEHNR, CDR2 FQNEAQ (reference sequence). The V end was cut by 2 bases, the J end by 3 bases, with 7 bases between. The CDR3 runs 13 residues. CDR3 nucleotide sequence: TGTGCCAGCAGCTTACGAAAGGACACTGAAGCTTTCTTT. Residues: CASSLRKDTEAFF.

The chain recombines TRBV28 with TRBJ2-7; D unclear. Germline loops: CDR1 MDHEN, CDR2 SYDVKM. This CDR3 has 13 amino acids. Trimming left V 6 bases short and J 4 bases short, with 13 bases between. The CDR3, as DNA: TGTGCCAGCAGGCCTCCCACCCGATACGAGCAGTACTTC. Protein sequence: CASRPPTRYEQYF.

V and J are TRBV19 and TRBJ1-5, with TRBD1 as a possible D gene (5 bases). The CDR3 runs 15 residues. Trimming took off 1 base at V and 1 base at J, with 8 bases between the two ends. Germline CDR1 reads LNHDA; CDR2 reads SQIVND (reference sequence). The CDR3 loop is CASSIGGGSNQPQHF. Written as DNA, the CDR3 is TGTGCCAGTAGTATAGGGGGCGGGAGCAATCAGCCCCAGCATTTT.

V and J are TRBV7-9 and TRBJ2-7; 7 bases line up with TRBD2. The germline CDR1 and CDR2 sequences are SEHNR and FQNEAQ (reference sequence). Trimming at V came to 5 bases and at J to 3 bases, leaving 7 bases not matched to a gene. This CDR3 is built from 14 residues. DNA for the CDR3: TGTGCCAGCAGCGGGGAGGGATATCTCTACGAGCAGTACTTC. This translates into CASSGEGYLYEQYF. Filled out from reference TRBV7-9 and TRBJ2-7, the complete variable domain reads DTGVSQNPRHKITKRGQNVTFRCDPISEHNRLYWYRQTLGQGPEFLTYFQNEAQLEKSRLLSDRFSAERPKGSFSTLEIQRTEQGDSAMYLCASSGEGYLYEQYFGPGTRLTVT.

This clone was seen only once. The V and J genes are TRBV29-1 and TRBJ2-2; perhaps TRBD2 as D (6 bases). Germline V gene data show CDR1 as SQVTM and CDR2 as ANQGSEA. The CDR3 is 14 residues long. Trimming cost V 7 bases and J 1 base, with 13 bases left between them. CDR3 DNA: TGCAGCGCCGCGCGGAGGGGGAACACCGGGGAGCTGTTTTTT. Its translation is CSAARRGNTGELFF.